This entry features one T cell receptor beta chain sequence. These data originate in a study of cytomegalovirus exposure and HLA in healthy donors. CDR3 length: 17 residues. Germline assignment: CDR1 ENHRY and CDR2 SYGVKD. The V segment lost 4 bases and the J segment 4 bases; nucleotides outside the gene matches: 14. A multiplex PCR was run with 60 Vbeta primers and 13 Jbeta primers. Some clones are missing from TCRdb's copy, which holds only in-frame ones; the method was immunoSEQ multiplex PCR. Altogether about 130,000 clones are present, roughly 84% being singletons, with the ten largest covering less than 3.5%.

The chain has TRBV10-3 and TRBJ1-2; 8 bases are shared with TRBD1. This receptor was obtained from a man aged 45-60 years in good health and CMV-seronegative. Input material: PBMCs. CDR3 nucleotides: TGTGCCATCAGTGGGAGGACAGGGAAGCAGACCCCCTATGGCTACACCTTC. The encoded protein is CAISGRTGKQTPYGYTF.